A selection of T cell receptor beta chains follows, all from one sample in a study of T cells in Graves' hyperthyroidism and ophthalmopathy. TCRdb itself ran the multiplex PCR reads through MiXCR, one entry per CDR3 protein. The data contain some 490,000 distinct CDR3 sequences, around a fifth of them singletons. Sequenced sample: blood. All receptors derive from a woman between 65 and 79 years old with Graves' ophthalmopathy. Both conserved end residues are part of each CDR3. The D gene is left open where the match is weak. Not all rows give a size; the values are once, few, many and, for expanded clones, a class.

D gene,V gene,clone size,J gene,CDR3 DNA,CDR3 protein
TRBD2,TRBV7-2,NA,TRBJ2-1,TGTGCCAGCAGCCTAGCGGGCTTCTACAATGAGCGGTTCTTC,CASSLAGFYNERFF
NA,TRBV28,NA,TRBJ2-5,TGTGCCAGCAGCCGGAGACTAGGGACCCAAGAGACCCAGTACTTC,CASSRRLGTQETQYF
TRBD2,TRBV6-2/TRBV6-3,many,TRBJ2-1,TGTGCCAGCAGCCCGCTAGCGGGAGAGACCAATGAGCAGTTCTTC,CASSPLAGETNEQFF
NA,TRBV5-1,few,TRBJ1-5,TGCGCCAGCAAGCAGAATAGCAATCAGCCCCAGCATTTT,CASKQNSNQPQHF
NA,TRBV9,few,TRBJ1-2,TGTGCCAGCAGCGTAGAGACACACTGGGATGGCTACACCTTC,CASSVETHWDGYTF
NA,TRBV3-1,few,TRBJ2-1,TGTGCCAGCAGCCAATCTGGCGGGATAACCTACAATGAGCAGTTCTTC,CASSQSGGITYNEQFF
NA,TRBV5-1,few,TRBJ2-7,TGCGCCAGCAGCGAAAGACAGTCCTACGAGCAGTACTTC,CASSERQSYEQYF
NA,TRBV7-2,few,TRBJ2-4,TGTGCCAGCCGGAGGGCACAGGGGGCCAAAAACATTCAGTACTTC,CASRRAQGAKNIQYF
NA,TRBV25-1,NA,TRBJ1-1,TGTGCCAGCAGTGCGCGGACACCATCCGGTCTTGATTTCTTT,CASSARTPSGLDFF
NA,TRBV11-2,many,TRBJ2-1,TGTGCCAGCAGCCACCGTGCGGGAAGTATCTATGAGCAGTTCTTC,CASSHRAGSIYEQFF
NA,TRBV3-1,few,TRBJ2-2,TGTGCCAGCAGCCAACCCCCCGGGGAGCTGTTTTTT,CASSQPPGELFF
TRBD2,TRBV12-3/TRBV12-4,NA,TRBJ2-2,TGTGCCAGCAGCCGACTAGCGGGAGAGGGGGAGCTGTTTTTT,CASSRLAGEGELFF
NA,TRBV5-1,NA,TRBJ2-2,TGCGCCAGCAGCTTGGTCCGGGCTCGCACCGGGGAGCTGTTTTTT,CASSLVRARTGELFF
NA,TRBV6-1,NA,TRBJ2-7,TGTGCCAGCAGGCCGGGCGGAGCAAGCCACGAGCAGTACTTC,CASRPGGASHEQYF
NA,TRBV6-5,NA,TRBJ2-7,TGTGCCAGCAGTTACTCCGGGAGTTTCTCCTACGAGCAGTACTTC,CASSYSGSFSYEQYF
NA,TRBV11-2,NA,TRBJ2-1,TGTGCCAGCAGCCTCTACGAGTTTGAGCAGTTCTTC,CASSLYEFEQFF
NA,TRBV7-2,many,TRBJ2-1,TGTGCCAGCAGCCCTCTCGGAGTACTTAGCAATGAGCAGTTCTTC,CASSPLGVLSNEQFF
NA,TRBV12-3/TRBV12-4,few,TRBJ2-2,TGTGCCAGCAGTTTTGGACTAAACACCGGGGAGCTGTTTTTT,CASSFGLNTGELFF
TRBD1,TRBV28,NA,TRBJ1-5,TGTGCCAGCAGTCCTCCGGGACAGGGGGCTGGGTATCAGCCCCAGCATTTT,CASSPPGQGAGYQPQHF
NA,TRBV12-3/TRBV12-4,many,TRBJ2-3,TGTGCCAGCAGTGCAGGGGGGCTGACGCAGTATTTT,CASSAGGLTQYF
TRBD1,TRBV6-2/TRBV6-3,few,TRBJ2-7,TGTGCCAGCAGTTACCGAATAAGGACAGGCTCCTACGAGCAGTACTTC,CASSYRIRTGSYEQYF
NA,TRBV6-1,many,TRBJ1-2,TGTGCCAGCAGTGAAGTTGGCAGACCCTATGGCTACACCTTC,CASSEVGRPYGYTF
TRBD1,TRBV11-2,many,TRBJ1-2,TGTGCCAGCAGCCCGGGGACAGCCACCATCTATGGCTACACCTTC,CASSPGTATIYGYTF
TRBD2,TRBV30,NA,TRBJ2-3,TGTGCCTGGAAGCGGGAGGGCTGGGGAGATACGCAGTATTTT,CAWKREGWGDTQYF
NA,TRBV5-1,NA,TRBJ1-1,TGCGCCAGCAGGATGGGACCCGACACTGAAGCTTTCTTT,CASRMGPDTEAFF
NA,TRBV6-5,few,TRBJ2-5,TGTGCCAGCAGTTATCCGGGACTTGAAGAGACCCAGTACTTC,CASSYPGLEETQYF
NA,TRBV9,NA,TRBJ2-3,TGTGCCAGCAGCGTAGGTCTGGGTACTAGCACAGATACGCAGTATTTT,CASSVGLGTSTDTQYF
NA,TRBV18,few,TRBJ2-2,TGTGCCAGCTCACCACGAAGGACCACCGGGGAGCTGTTTTTT,CASSPRRTTGELFF
NA,TRBV2,many,TRBJ1-2,TGTGCCAGCAGTGAACTTCGCTATGGCTACACCTTC,CASSELRYGYTF
NA,TRBV7-8,many,TRBJ2-5,TGTGCCAGCAGCTTAGCGCCAACAGTCGCAATAGAGACCCAGTACTTC,CASSLAPTVAIETQYF
TRBD2,TRBV20-1,few,TRBJ2-7,TGCAGTGCTAAGAAGCTAGCGGGAGCCTCCTACGAGCAGTACTTC,CSAKKLAGASYEQYF
NA,TRBV7-9,NA,TRBJ2-7,TGTGCCAGCCCCCAAGGAGGGACCCACGAGCAGTACTTC,CASPQGGTHEQYF
NA,TRBV28,NA,TRBJ1-2,TGTGCCAGCAGTTCGAACGGTGGCTACACCTTC,CASSSNGGYTF
NA,TRBV9,once,TRBJ2-7,TGTGCCAGCGTCCTAGGGCTCGACTCCTACGAGCAGTACTTC,CASVLGLDSYEQYF
TRBD2,TRBV12-3/TRBV12-4,few,TRBJ2-5,TGTGCCAGCACCTCATCTAGCGGAGCCAAGGAGGCCCAGTACTTC,CASTSSSGAKEAQYF
TRBD2,TRBV7-8,NA,TRBJ2-2,TGTGCCAGCAGCTCCTTGGGACTAGCGGGAACGAACACCGGGGAGCTGTTTTTT,CASSSLGLAGTNTGELFF
NA,TRBV7-2,many,TRBJ2-7,TGTGCCAGCAGCTTAGCGAACAGTTACGAGCAGTACTTC,CASSLANSYEQYF
NA,TRBV14,once,TRBJ1-6,TGTGCCAGCAGCCAAGGCTCGAACTTCCTACGCCTCCACTTT,CASSQGSNFLRLHF
NA,TRBV14,NA,TRBJ2-7,TGTGCCAGCAGCCAAGGCCCAGTAAGGGCCTACTACGAGCAGTACTTC,CASSQGPVRAYYEQYF
NA,TRBV9,few,TRBJ1-2,TGTGCCAGCAGCGTAGCTATGACCCCATTTGGCTACACCTTC,CASSVAMTPFGYTF
NA,TRBV19,few,TRBJ1-1,TGTGCCAGTAGTCGTCGGGGAATGAACACTGAAGCTTTCTTT,CASSRRGMNTEAFF
NA,TRBV20-1,many,TRBJ2-7,TGCAGTGCTATCAGGACAGCGTCCTACGAGCAGTACTTC,CSAIRTASYEQYF
NA,TRBV30,NA,TRBJ1-1,TGTGCCTGGAGCGGTTTTGGGGTGGGGGCTGAAGCTTTCTTT,CAWSGFGVGAEAFF
TRBD1,TRBV18,few,TRBJ1-1,TGTGCCAGCTCACTGGCGACAGGGGCAACCACTGAAGCTTTCTTT,CASSLATGATTEAFF
TRBD2,TRBV5-1,NA,TRBJ2-1,TGCGCCAGCACCAACGGACTAGCGGGAGTGGGTGAGCAGTTCTTC,CASTNGLAGVGEQFF
TRBD1,TRBV12-3/TRBV12-4,NA,TRBJ1-2,TGTGCCAGCAGTATATCGGGACAGGTATATGGCTACACCTTC,CASSISGQVYGYTF
TRBD1,TRBV29-1,few,TRBJ2-7,TGCAGCGCTGGGGGCTCCGGACAGGGGGCCGAGCAGTACTTC,CSAGGSGQGAEQYF
TRBD1,TRBV7-2,NA,TRBJ1-4,TGTGCCAGCAGCTCTGACAGGGTTAAACTGTTTTTT,CASSSDRVKLFF
NA,TRBV3-1,few,TRBJ2-1,TGTGCCAGCAGCCAAGGCGGCGGGACCACCTACAATGAGCAGTTCTTC,CASSQGGGTTYNEQFF